The 15 T cell receptor beta chains listed next were all sequenced from one sample in a study of Ad26.COV2.S vaccination and SARS-CoV-2 variants. This table comes from immunoSEQ multiplex PCR, and its TCRdb copy is limited to in-frame clones, with some not included. The data hold roughly 500,000 clones, with about 91% observed a single time. Regarding treatment: roughly 20 received Ad26.COV2.S at low or high dose, single or two shots; 5 received placebo; per-sample allocation not given. The investigators took samples on day 63 after the first vaccine or placebo injection. Sequencing was performed on peripheral blood, taken in a trial of Ad26.COV2.S vaccine versus placebo. The receptors here all came from a person aged 18-60 years who received the Ad26.COV2.S COVID-19 vaccine or a placebo.

J is TRBJ1-2 and V is TRBV5-1; 7 bases fit TRBD1. The CDR3 consists of 13 residues. Germline V gene data show CDR1 as SGHRS and CDR2 as YFSETQ. With V trimmed by 3 bases and J by 8 bases, 7 bases remained unmatched. This chain's CDR3 is CASSSIFRGGYTF. The CDR3 DNA reads as TGCGCCAGCAGCTCTATCTTCAGGGGGGGCTACACCTTC.

V is TRBV13 and J is TRBJ2-3; TRBD2 is a possible D gene (5 bases). The CDR3 spans 13 residues. CDR1 is PRHDT, CDR2 FYEKMQ, per germline (reference sequence). V gave up 5 bases and J gave up 2 bases, with 8 bases separating them. The CDR3 loop is CASSPRDTDTQYF. The CDR3 DNA follows: TGTGCCAGCAGCCCCCGGGACACAGATACGCAGTATTTT.

This chain links TRBV6-2 or TRBV6-3 with TRBJ1-1; no firm D call. From germline, CDR1 is MNHEY and CDR2 SVGEGT. The length of the CDR3 is 13 residues. Trimming shortened V by 8 bases and J by 4 bases, and 14 bases separated the two germline ends. CDR3 nucleotide sequence: TGTGCCAGCGGTTCCTCGGGAGGCACTGAAGCTTTCTTT. As protein: CASGSSGGTEAFF.

The V gene is TRBV18, the J gene TRBJ2-6; 10 bases fit TRBD1. From germline, CDR1 is KGHSH and CDR2 LQKENI. CDR3 length equals 18 residues. The ends lost 3 bases at V and 0 bases at J; junction bases unmatched: 5. As DNA, the CDR3 is TGTGCCAGCTCACCCCGGGACAGGGGTAGCTCTGGGGCCAACGTCCTGACTTTC. Translating it yields CASSPRDRGSSGANVLTF.

This rearrangement joins TRBV3-1 (or the pseudogene TRBV3-2) to TRBJ1-4; 8 bases agree with TRBD1. CDR1 LGHDT and CDR2 YNNKEL come from the germline V gene (reference sequence). After removal of 5 bases from V and 8 bases from J, the junction contained 7 bases not matched to a gene. The CDR3 length is 14 residues. The CDR3 DNA reads as TGTGCCAGCAGCATACAGGGGGGTGAGGAAAAACTGTTTTTT. Amino acid sequence: CASSIQGGEEKLFF.

This chain connects TRBV6-5 to TRBJ1-1; 8 nucleotides match TRBD1. Germline lookup yields CDR1 MNHEY and CDR2 SVGAGI. The CDR3 runs to 13 residues. Trimming at V came to 6 bases and at J to 3 bases, leaving 3 bases not matched to a gene. The CDR3 loop reads CASRKTGDTEAFF. The CDR3, as DNA: TGTGCCAGCAGGAAGACAGGGGACACTGAAGCTTTCTTT.

The chain employs TRBV28 and TRBJ1-1; TRBD1 might be the D (6 bases). This CDR3 is built from 13 residues. Trimming removed 5 bases at V and 1 base at J, with 8 bases between. The germline CDR1 and CDR2 sequences are MDHEN and SYDVKM. The CDR3 here is CASSPGENTEAFF. CDR3 DNA sequence: TGTGCCAGCAGTCCAGGGGAGAACACTGAAGCTTTCTTT.

The chain links TRBV20-1 to TRBJ2-1; 14 nucleotides match TRBD2. The CDR3 contains 15 residues. CDR1 is DFQATT and CDR2 is SNEGSKA in the germline V gene (reference sequence). With V trimmed by 3 bases and J by 12 bases, 10 bases remained unmatched. DNA of the CDR3: TGCAGTGCTAGTGACGCGACTAGCGGGAGGGGGGGGCAGTTCTTC. Translating gives CSASDATSGRGGQFF.

The chain couples TRBV28 to TRBJ2-3, with D hard to call. The CDR3 is 17 residues long. Germline-derived CDR1 and CDR2 are MDHEN and SYDVKM. V was shortened by 2 bases and J by 5 bases, with 20 bases between the two germline ends. The CDR3 DNA follows: TGTGCCAGCAGTTTACCGATTGCAGGAAACCTGCAAGATACGCAGTATTTT. Its translation is CASSLPIAGNLQDTQYF. Full variable domain (outside the CDR3, taken from reference TRBV28 and TRBJ2-3): DVKVTQSSRYLVKRTGEKVFLECVQDMDHENMFWYRQDPGLGLRLIYFSYDVKMKEKGDIPEGYSVSREKKERFSLILESASTNQTSMYLCASSLPIAGNLQDTQYFGPGTRLTVL.

This chain joins TRBV7-3 and TRBJ2-3; no reliable D call. Trimming cost V 0 bases and J 0 bases, with 13 bases left between them. The CDR3 loop spans 17 amino acids. The germline CDR1 and CDR2 sequences are SGHTA and FQGTGA. CDR3 in amino acids: CASSLTSGAYSTDTQYF. CDR3 DNA sequence: TGTGCCAGCAGCTTAACGTCAGGAGCGTATAGCACAGATACGCAGTATTTT.

This clone was counted only a few times. Other nucleotide sequences in the sample specify the same CDR3. V is TRBV15 and J is TRBJ2-5; 10 nucleotides match TRBD1. The CDR3 is 15 amino acids. V shed 3 bases and J 6 bases; nucleotides not matched to a gene: 7. Germline V gene data show CDR1 as LNHNV and CDR2 as YYDKDF (reference sequence). CDR3 DNA: TGTGCCACCAGCAGCGGGACAGGGGCCGTGAAGACCCAGTACTTC. As protein: CATSSGTGAVKTQYF.

The V gene is TRBV15, the J gene TRBJ1-1, with 9 bases matching TRBD1. The V gene's germline CDR1 is LNHNV and CDR2 YYDKDF (reference sequence). This CDR3 region has 15 residues. Trimming at V came to 3 bases and at J to 5 bases, leaving 7 bases not matched to a gene. Here the CDR3 reads CATSSEGQGRTEAFF. As DNA, the CDR3 is TGTGCCACCAGCAGTGAGGGACAGGGAAGAACTGAAGCTTTCTTT.

The gene calls are TRBV7-8 and TRBJ2-2, with 12 nucleotides matching TRBD2. Per the germline V gene, CDR1 is SGHVS and CDR2 is FQNEAQ. The CDR3 is 16 residues long. With 5 bases clipped from V and 4 bases from J, the junction kept 5 bases outside the gene matches. CDR3 sequence (DNA): TGTGCCAGCAGCCCCCGACTAGCGGGAGTCACCGGGGAGCTGTTTTTT. Translating it yields CASSPRLAGVTGELFF.

This clone appeared once. The V gene is TRBV5-1, the J gene TRBJ1-4; the D is unclear. The CDR3 consists of 14 residues. The germline CDR1 and CDR2 sequences are SGHRS and YFSETQ. V was shortened by 1 base and J by 8 bases, with 12 bases between the two germline ends. CDR3 residues: CASSLTVEPEKLFF. For the CDR3, the DNA is TGCGCCAGCAGCTTGACGGTAGAACCCGAAAAACTGTTTTTT.

This chain uses TRBV5-1 with TRBJ2-1, with 9 positions matching TRBD2. The CDR3 length is 15 residues. Germline assignment: CDR1 SGHRS and CDR2 YFSETQ. The J segment lost 7 bases and the V segment lost 4 bases, leaving 9 bases of the junction unmatched. Written as DNA, the CDR3 is TGCGCCAGCAGCGAGACTAGCGGCCCCGGGAATGAGCAGTTCTTC. Translation: CASSETSGPGNEQFF.